This section outlines one T cell receptor beta chain sequence together with its context. As yet, its antigen is unknown. This sample was taken from a study of T cell repertoires in cytomegalovirus infection. TCRdb ran MiXCR on the reads and lists one entry per CDR3 protein. The table includes approximately 750,000 distinct CDR3 sequences, under 40% detected once. General study points: Within the response measured ex vivo, HLA-C-restricted CMV-specific TCR beta clonotypes were dominant.

The sequenced material came from PBMCs. The clonotype comes from a human donor in good health (CMV status not recorded). Some clones in this sample may be carry-over from other donors' samples.

CDR3 DNA: TGTGCCAGCAGCCAAATCCGGACCGAACGGAACACTGAAGCTTTCTTT. It codes for CASSQIRTERNTEAFF. This rearrangement joins TRBV11-2 to TRBJ1-1; D is undetermined. CDR1 SGHAT and CDR2 FQNNGV come from the germline V gene. V was shortened by 5 bases and J by 1 base, with 17 bases between the two germline ends. The CDR3 extends over 16 amino acids.